This is a list of T cell receptor beta chains from one sample in a study of cytomegalovirus exposure and HLA in healthy donors. The method was immunoSEQ multiplex PCR; TCRdb's version includes in-frame clones alone and lacks a portion of them. The table has some 100,000 clones, 75% seen once. The sequencing sample was made of PBMCs. These TCRs come from a male donor in good health and CMV-seropositive. CDR3s include the opening cysteine and the closing phenylalanine or tryptophan. The order of the fields is V gene, D gene, clone size, CDR3 length, J gene, CDR3 protein, CDR3 DNA. The D gene is left open where the match is weak. Clone size is shown for a subset of rows, as once, few, many or a class of expanded clone.

TRBV7-9,TRBD1,.,16,TRBJ2-1,CASSELRTGVYNEQFF,TGTGCCAGCAGCGAACTTAGGACAGGGGTTTACAATGAGCAGTTCTTC
TRBV25-1,.,.,14,TRBJ1-2,CASSEFAGERVYTF,TGTGCCAGCAGTGAATTTGCAGGGGAGCGTGTCTACACCTTC
TRBV4-3,.,.,17,TRBJ2-7,CASSQDLSRGRGYEQYF,TGCGCCAGCAGCCAAGATCTGAGCCGGGGTCGGGGTTACGAGCAGTACTTC
TRBV7-8,TRBD1,.,15,TRBJ1-5,CASSLTTGSNQPQHF,TGTGCCAGCAGCTTAACGACAGGGTCCAATCAGCCCCAGCATTTT
TRBV27,.,few,14,TRBJ1-2,CASRQPGQRSGYTF,TGTGCCAGCAGACAACCGGGACAAAGGTCTGGCTACACCTTC
TRBV6-1,.,few,13,TRBJ1-1,CASMNFGITEAFF,TGTGCCAGCATGAATTTCGGTATCACTGAAGCTTTCTTT
TRBV7-9,TRBD1,.,15,TRBJ2-5,CASSNRDRGPETQYF,TGTGCCAGCAGCAACCGGGACAGGGGGCCAGAGACCCAGTACTTC
TRBV11-3,.,.,17,TRBJ2-1,CASRPPGAGSSYNEQFF,TGTGCCAGCAGGCCTCCAGGTGCGGGGAGTTCCTACAATGAGCAGTTCTTC
TRBV30,.,few,12,TRBJ1-2,CAWSQGGRGYTF,TGTGCCTGGAGCCAGGGAGGGCGCGGCTACACCTTC
TRBV2,.,.,15,TRBJ1-2,CASSEASQTNYGYTF,TGTGCCAGCAGTGAAGCGAGCCAAACTAACTATGGCTACACCTTC
TRBV18,.,.,12,TRBJ1-6,CASSPGEGPLHF,TGTGCCAGCTCACCTGGGGAGGGTCCCCTCCACTTT
TRBV19,.,.,15,TRBJ2-2,CASTQGTLKTGELFF,TGTGCCAGTACCCAGGGGACCCTAAAAACCGGGGAGCTGTTTTTT
TRBV4-2,.,.,11,TRBJ1-1,CASSQGAEAFF,TGTGCCAGCAGCCAGGGCGCTGAAGCTTTCTTT
TRBV9,.,.,14,TRBJ1-5,CASSVGPGGQPQHF,TGTGCCAGCAGCGTAGGGCCGGGGGGTCAGCCCCAGCATTTT
TRBV30,.,.,15,TRBJ1-3,CAWARLGPSGNTIYF,TGTGCCTGGGCACGTCTAGGTCCTTCTGGAAACACCATATATTTT
TRBV5-1,.,.,14,TRBJ2-3,CASSFSQGTDTQYF,TGCGCCAGCAGCTTCTCCCAGGGCACAGATACGCAGTATTTT
TRBV6-5,.,.,16,TRBJ1-2,CASSSIGAGALGGYTF,TGTGCCAGCAGTTCCATCGGCGCGGGGGCGTTAGGGGGCTACACCTTC
TRBV6-1,.,.,13,TRBJ1-1,CASSGSTVTEAFF,TGTGCCAGCAGTGGGTCGACAGTCACTGAAGCTTTCTTT
TRBV29-1,.,.,14,TRBJ1-4,CSVEEGATNEKLFF,TGCAGCGTTGAAGAAGGAGCAACTAATGAAAAACTGTTTTTT
TRBV18,TRBD1,.,13,TRBJ2-5,CASSPRQGETQYF,TGTGCCAGCTCACCACGACAGGGAGAGACCCAGTACTTC
TRBV7-9,.,.,13,TRBJ2-7,CASSLPFTVEQYF,TGTGCCAGCAGCTTACCGTTTACGGTGGAGCAGTACTTC
TRBV27,TRBD1,.,13,TRBJ1-4,CASKGQGDEKLFF,TGTGCCAGCAAGGGACAGGGGGATGAAAAACTGTTTTTT
TRBV4-1,.,.,15,TRBJ1-5,CASSQGWTSNQPQHF,TGCGCCAGCAGCCAAGGGTGGACAAGCAATCAGCCCCAGCATTTT
TRBV2,.,few,14,TRBJ1-3,CASAPQTNFVTIYF,TGTGCCAGCGCGCCCCAAACGAACTTTGTCACCATATATTTT
TRBV5-1,TRBD1,.,15,TRBJ2-1,CASSQGQGAYNEQFF,TGCGCCAGCAGCCAGGGGCAGGGGGCTTACAATGAGCAGTTCTTC
TRBV7-2,TRBD1,once,14,TRBJ1-5,CASRRTGGNQPQHF,TGTGCCAGCAGACGGACAGGGGGCAATCAGCCCCAGCATTTT
TRBV14,TRBD2,once,14,TRBJ2-3,CASSLGLDTDTQYF,TGTGCCAGCAGCCTGGGACTAGATACAGATACGCAGTATTTT
TRBV11-2,TRBD1,.,13,TRBJ1-1,CASSSQGGTEAFF,TGTGCCAGCAGCTCGCAGGGGGGCACTGAAGCTTTCTTT
TRBV4-1,TRBD1,.,17,TRBJ2-1,CASSIQTGTGSNNEQFF,TGCGCCAGCAGCATACAGACCGGGACAGGGAGTAACAATGAGCAGTTCTTC
TRBV6-1,TRBD1,.,15,TRBJ2-1,CASSEAGTGNNEQFF,TGTGCCAGCAGTGAGGCCGGGACAGGTAACAATGAGCAGTTCTTC